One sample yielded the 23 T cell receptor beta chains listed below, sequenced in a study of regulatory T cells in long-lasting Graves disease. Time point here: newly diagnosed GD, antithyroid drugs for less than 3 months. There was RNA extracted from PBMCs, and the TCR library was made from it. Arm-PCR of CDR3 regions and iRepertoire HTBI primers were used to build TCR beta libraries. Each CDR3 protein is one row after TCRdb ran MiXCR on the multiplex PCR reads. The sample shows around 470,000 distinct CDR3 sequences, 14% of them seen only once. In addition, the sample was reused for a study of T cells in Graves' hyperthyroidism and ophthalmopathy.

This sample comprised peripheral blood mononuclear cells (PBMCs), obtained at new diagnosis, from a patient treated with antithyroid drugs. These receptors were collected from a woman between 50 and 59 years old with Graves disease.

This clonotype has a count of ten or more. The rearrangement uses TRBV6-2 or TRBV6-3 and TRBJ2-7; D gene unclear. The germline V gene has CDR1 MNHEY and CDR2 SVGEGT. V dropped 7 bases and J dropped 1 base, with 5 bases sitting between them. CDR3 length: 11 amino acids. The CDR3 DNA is TGTGCCAGCACCAGTTCCTACGAGCAGTACTTC. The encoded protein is CASTSSYEQYF.

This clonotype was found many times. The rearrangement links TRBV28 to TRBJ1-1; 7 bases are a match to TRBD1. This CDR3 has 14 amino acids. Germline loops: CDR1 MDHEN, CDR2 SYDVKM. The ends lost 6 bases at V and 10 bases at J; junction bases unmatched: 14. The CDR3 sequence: CASSPGQMAAGAFF. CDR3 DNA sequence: TGTGCCAGCAGCCCGGGACAGATGGCCGCGGGAGCTTTCTTT.

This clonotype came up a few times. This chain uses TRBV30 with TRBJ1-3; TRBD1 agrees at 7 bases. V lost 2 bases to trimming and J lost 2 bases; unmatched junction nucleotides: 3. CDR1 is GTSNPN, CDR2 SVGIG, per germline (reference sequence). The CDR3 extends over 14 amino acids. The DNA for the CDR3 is TGTGCCTGGAGTTCTGGGACAGCTGGAAACACCATATATTTT. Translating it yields CAWSSGTAGNTIYF. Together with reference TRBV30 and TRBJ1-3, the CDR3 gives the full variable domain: SQTIHQWPATLVQPVGSPLSLECTVEGTSNPNLYWYRQAAGRGLQLLFYSVGIGQISSEVPQNLSASRPQDRQFILSSKKLLLSDSGFYLCAWSSGTAGNTIYFGEGSWLTVV.

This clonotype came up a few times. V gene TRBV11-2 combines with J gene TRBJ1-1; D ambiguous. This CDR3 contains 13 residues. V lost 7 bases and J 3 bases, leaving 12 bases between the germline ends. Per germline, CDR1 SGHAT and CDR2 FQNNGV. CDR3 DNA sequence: TGTGCCAGCATAGGCCCACTTTACACTGAAGCTTTCTTT. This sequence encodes CASIGPLYTEAFF.

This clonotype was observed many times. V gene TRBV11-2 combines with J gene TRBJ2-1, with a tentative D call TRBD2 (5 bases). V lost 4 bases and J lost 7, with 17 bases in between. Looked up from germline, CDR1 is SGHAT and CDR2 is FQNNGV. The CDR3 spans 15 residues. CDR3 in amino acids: CASSSLALGGNEQFF. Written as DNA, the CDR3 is TGTGCCAGCAGCTCGCTGGCCCTAGGCGGGAATGAGCAGTTCTTC.

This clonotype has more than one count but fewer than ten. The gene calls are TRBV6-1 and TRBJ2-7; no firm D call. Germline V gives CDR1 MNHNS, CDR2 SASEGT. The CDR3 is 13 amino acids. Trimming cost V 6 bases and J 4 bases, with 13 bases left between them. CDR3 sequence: CASSPNRAYEQYF. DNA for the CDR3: TGTGCCAGCAGCCCTAATCGGGCGTACGAGCAGTACTTC.

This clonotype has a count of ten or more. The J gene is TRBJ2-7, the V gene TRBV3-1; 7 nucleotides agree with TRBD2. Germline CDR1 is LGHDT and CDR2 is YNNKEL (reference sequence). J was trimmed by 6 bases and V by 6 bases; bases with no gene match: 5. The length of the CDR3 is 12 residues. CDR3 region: CASRRGEGEQYF. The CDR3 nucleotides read TGTGCCAGCAGGAGAGGGGAGGGCGAGCAGTACTTC.

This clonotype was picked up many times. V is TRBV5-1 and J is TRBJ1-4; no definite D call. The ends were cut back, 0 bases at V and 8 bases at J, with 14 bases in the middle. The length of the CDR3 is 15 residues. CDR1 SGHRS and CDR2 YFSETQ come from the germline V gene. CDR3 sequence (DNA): TGCGCCAGCAGCTTGGAAGGTTCAGGCTTCGAAAAACTGTTTTTT. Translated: CASSLEGSGFEKLFF.

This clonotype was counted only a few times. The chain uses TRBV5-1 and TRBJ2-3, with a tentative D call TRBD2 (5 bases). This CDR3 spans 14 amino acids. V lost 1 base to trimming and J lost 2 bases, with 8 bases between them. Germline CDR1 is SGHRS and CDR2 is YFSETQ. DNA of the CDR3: TGCGCCAGCAGCTTGTGGAGGATCACAGATACGCAGTATTTT. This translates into CASSLWRITDTQYF.

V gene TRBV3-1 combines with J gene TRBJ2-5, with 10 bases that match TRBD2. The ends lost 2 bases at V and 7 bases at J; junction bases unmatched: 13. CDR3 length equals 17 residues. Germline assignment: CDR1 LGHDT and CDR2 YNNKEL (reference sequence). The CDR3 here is CASSQKGSAGGGWTQYF. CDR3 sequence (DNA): TGTGCCAGCAGCCAAAAGGGCTCAGCGGGGGGGGGTTGGACCCAGTACTTC.

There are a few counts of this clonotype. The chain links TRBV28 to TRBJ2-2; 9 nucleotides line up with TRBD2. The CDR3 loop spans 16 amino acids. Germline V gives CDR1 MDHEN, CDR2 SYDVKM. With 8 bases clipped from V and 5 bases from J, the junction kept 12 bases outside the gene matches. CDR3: CASLSGSGRWTGELFF. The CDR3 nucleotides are TGTGCCAGCTTATCGGGTAGCGGGAGATGGACCGGGGAGCTGTTTTTT.

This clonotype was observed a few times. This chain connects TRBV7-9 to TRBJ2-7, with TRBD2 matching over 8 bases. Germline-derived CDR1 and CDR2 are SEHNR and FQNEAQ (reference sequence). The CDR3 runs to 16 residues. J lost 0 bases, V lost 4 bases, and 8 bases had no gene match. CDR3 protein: CASSSTSGRLSYEQYF. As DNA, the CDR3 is TGTGCCAGCAGCTCCACTAGCGGACGACTCTCCTACGAGCAGTACTTC.

The CDR3 is CSGGDRVETQYF. CDR3 nucleotide sequence: TGCAGTGGAGGGGACAGGGTGGAGACCCAGTACTTC. The chain combines TRBV20-1 with TRBJ2-5; TRBD1 matches at 9 bases. This CDR3 spans 12 amino acids. The germline V gene has CDR1 DFQATT and CDR2 SNEGSKA (reference sequence). V lost 7 bases and J lost 5; bases outside the gene matches: 5.

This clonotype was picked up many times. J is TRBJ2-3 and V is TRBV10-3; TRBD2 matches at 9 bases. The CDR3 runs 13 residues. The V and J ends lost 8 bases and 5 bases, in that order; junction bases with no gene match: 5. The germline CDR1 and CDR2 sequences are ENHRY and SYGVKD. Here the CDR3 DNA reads TGTGCCATCGGGCGGGAGGGCCTAGATACGCAGTATTTT. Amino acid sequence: CAIGREGLDTQYF.

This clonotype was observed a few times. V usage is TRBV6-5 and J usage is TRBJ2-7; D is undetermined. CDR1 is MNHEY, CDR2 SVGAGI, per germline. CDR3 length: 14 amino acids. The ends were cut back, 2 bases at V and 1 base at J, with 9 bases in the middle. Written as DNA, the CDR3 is TGTGCCAGCAGTTACGGGCCAGCATCCTACGAGCAGTACTTC. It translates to CASSYGPASYEQYF.

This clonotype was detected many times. In DNA form, the CDR3 reads TGTGCCAGCCTGACTAGCGGGGGTCACGAGCAGTACTTC. Residues: CASLTSGGHEQYF. The chain links TRBV6-1 to TRBJ2-7, with 12 nucleotides matching TRBD2. CDR1 and CDR2 from the germline V gene are MNHNS and SASEGT. The CDR3 length is 13 residues. After removal of 8 bases from V and 5 bases from J, the junction contained 4 bases not matched to a gene.

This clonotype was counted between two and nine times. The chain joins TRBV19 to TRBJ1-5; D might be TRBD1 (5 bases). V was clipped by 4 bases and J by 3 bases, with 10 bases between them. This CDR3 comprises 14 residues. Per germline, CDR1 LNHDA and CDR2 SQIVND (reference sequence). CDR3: CASSTGTLNQPQHF. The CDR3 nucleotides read TGTGCCAGTAGTACTGGGACCCTCAATCAGCCCCAGCATTTT.

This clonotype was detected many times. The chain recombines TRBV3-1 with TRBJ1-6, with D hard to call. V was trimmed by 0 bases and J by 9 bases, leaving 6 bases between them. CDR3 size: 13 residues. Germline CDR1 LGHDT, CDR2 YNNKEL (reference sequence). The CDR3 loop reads CASSQDNGSPLHF. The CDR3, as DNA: TGTGCCAGCAGCCAAGATAATGGTTCACCCCTCCACTTT. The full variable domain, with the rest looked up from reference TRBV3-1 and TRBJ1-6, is DTAVSQTPKYLVTQMGNDKSIKCEQNLGHDTMYWYKQDSKKFLKIMFSYNNKELIINETVPNRFSPKSPDKAHLNLHINSLELGDSAVYFCASSQDNGSPLHFGNGTRLTVT.

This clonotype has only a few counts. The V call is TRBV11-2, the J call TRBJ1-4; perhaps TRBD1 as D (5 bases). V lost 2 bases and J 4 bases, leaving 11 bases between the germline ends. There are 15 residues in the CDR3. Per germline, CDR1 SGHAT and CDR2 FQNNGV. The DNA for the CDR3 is TGTGCCAGCAGCTTAAGGGGATACATTAATGAAAAACTGTTTTTT. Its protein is CASSLRGYINEKLFF. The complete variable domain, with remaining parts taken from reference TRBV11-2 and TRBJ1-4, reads EAGVAQSPRYKIIEKRQSVAFWCNPISGHATLYWYQQILGQGPKLLIQFQNNGVVDDSQLPKDRFSAERLKGVDSTLKIQPAKLEDSAVYLCASSLRGYINEKLFFGSGTQLSVL.

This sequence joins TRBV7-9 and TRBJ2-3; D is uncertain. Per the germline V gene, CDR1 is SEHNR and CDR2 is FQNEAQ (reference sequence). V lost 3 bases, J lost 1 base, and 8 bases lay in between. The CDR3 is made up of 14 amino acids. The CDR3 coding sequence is TGTGCCAGCAGCTTGCCAGGAGGCACAGATACGCAGTATTTT. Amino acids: CASSLPGGTDTQYF.

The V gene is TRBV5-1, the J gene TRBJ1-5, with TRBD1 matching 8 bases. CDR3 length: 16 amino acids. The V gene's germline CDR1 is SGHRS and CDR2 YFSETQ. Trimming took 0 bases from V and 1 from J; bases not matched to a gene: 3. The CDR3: CASSLGTGRSNQPQHF. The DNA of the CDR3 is TGCGCCAGCAGCTTGGGGACAGGGCGGAGCAATCAGCCCCAGCATTTT.

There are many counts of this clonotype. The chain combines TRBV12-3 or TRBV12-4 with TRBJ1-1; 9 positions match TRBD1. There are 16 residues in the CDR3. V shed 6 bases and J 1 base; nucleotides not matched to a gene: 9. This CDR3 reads CASSDDRGMRNTEAFF. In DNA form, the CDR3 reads TGTGCCAGCAGCGATGACAGGGGGATGAGGAACACTGAAGCTTTCTTT.

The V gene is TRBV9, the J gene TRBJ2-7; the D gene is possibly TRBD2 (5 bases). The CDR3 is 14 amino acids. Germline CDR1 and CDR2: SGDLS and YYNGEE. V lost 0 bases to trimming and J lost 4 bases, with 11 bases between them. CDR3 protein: CASSVDAEGYEQYF. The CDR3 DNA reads TGTGCCAGCAGCGTAGATGCTGAGGGTTACGAGCAGTACTTC.